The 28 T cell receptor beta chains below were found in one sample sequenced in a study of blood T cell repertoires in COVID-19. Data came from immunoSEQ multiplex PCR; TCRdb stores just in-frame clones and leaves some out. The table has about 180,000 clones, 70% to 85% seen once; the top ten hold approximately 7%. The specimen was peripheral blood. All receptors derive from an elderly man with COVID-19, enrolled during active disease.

The CDR3 DNA is TGTGCCAGCAGTTCCTACAGTTCCTATGGCTACACCTTC. This encodes CASSSYSSYGYTF. The chain recombines TRBV27 with TRBJ1-2; D is unclear. Germline assignment: CDR1 MNHEY and CDR2 SMNVEV (reference sequence). V lost 4 bases and J lost 4, with 10 bases in between. The CDR3 spans 13 residues.

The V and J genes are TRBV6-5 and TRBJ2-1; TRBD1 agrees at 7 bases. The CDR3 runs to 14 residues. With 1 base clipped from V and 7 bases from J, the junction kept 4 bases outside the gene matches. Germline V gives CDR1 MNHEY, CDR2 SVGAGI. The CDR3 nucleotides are TGTGCCAGCAGTTACTGGGACAGAAGAAATGAGCAGTTCTTC. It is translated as CASSYWDRRNEQFF.

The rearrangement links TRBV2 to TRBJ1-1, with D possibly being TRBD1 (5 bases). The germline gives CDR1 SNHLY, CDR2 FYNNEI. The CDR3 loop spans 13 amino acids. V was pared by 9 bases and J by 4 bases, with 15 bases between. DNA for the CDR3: TGTGCCAGAACCCGGGCGGGACGCACTGAAGCTTTCTTT. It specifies CARTRAGRTEAFF.

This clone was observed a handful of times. In DNA, the CDR3 is TGTGCCAGCAGCTTCCGGGACACATCAGGGACTGAAGCTTTCTTT. Its translation is CASSFRDTSGTEAFF. This rearrangement joins TRBV11-3 to TRBJ1-1; D is perhaps TRBD1 (6 bases). Germline V gene lookup returns CDR1 SGHNT and CDR2 YENEEA. Deletions cut 3 bases from V and 5 bases from J, with 16 bases between. This CDR3 is built from 15 residues.

CDR3 sequence: CASSYGTGFSDTQYF. The DNA for the CDR3 is TGTGCCAGCAGTTACGGGACAGGGTTTTCTGATACGCAGTATTTT. V gene TRBV6-5 combines with J gene TRBJ2-3, with 9 bases fitting TRBD1. Germline trimming cut 2 bases from V and 6 bases from J; bases unmatched to any gene: 6. This CDR3 region has 15 residues. From germline, CDR1 is MNHEY and CDR2 SVGAGI.

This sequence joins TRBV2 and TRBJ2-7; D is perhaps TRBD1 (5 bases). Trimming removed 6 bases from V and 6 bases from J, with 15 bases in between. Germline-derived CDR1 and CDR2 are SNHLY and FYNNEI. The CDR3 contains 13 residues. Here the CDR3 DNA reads TGTGCCAGCAGCGTTCCAGGGCAGGGCGAGCAGTACTTC. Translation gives CASSVPGQGEQYF.

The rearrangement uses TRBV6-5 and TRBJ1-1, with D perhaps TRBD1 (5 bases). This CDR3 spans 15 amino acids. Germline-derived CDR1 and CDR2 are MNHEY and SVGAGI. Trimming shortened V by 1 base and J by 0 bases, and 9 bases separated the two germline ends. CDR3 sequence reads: CASSYLRTLNTEAFF. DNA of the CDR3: TGTGCCAGCAGTTACTTGAGGACATTGAACACTGAAGCTTTCTTT.

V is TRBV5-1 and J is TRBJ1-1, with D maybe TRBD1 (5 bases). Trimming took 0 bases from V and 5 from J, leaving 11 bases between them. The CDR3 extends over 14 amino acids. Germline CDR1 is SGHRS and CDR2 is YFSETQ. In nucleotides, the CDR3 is TGCGCCAGCAGCTTGGAGGGGATTGGGACTGAAGCTTTCTTT. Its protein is CASSLEGIGTEAFF.

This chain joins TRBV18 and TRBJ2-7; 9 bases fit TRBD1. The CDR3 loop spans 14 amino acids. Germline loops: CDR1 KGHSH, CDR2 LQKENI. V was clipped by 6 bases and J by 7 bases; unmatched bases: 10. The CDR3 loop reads CASSVGGQGREQYF. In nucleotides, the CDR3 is TGTGCCAGCTCGGTCGGTGGACAGGGGAGAGAGCAGTACTTC.

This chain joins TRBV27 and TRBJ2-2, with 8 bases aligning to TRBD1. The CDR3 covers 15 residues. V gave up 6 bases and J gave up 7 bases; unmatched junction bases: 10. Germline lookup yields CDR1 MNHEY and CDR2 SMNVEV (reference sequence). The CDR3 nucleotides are TGTGCCAGCAGCTTACTTCCCGGGACAGGCGGGGAGCTGTTTTTT. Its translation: CASSLLPGTGGELFF.

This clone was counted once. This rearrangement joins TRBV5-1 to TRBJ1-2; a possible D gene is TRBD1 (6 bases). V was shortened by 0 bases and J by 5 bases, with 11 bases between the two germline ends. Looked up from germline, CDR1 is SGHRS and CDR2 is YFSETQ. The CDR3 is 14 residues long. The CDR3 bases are TGCGCCAGCAGCTTGGGACAGGCCGAGTATGGCTACACCTTC. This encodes CASSLGQAEYGYTF.

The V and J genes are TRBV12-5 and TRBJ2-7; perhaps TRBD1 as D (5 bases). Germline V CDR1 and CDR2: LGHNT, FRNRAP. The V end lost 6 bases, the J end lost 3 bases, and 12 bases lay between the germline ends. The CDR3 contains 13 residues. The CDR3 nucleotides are TGTGCTAGTGGCCCAGGGATAATCTACGAGCAGTACTTC. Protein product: CASGPGIIYEQYF.

CDR3 sequence reads: CASSKTSGGTDTQYF. The CDR3 nucleotides read TGTGCCAGTAGTAAAACTAGCGGGGGTACAGATACGCAGTATTTT. The genes are TRBV19 and TRBJ2-3, with 11 bases that match TRBD2. The V gene's germline CDR1 is LNHDA and CDR2 SQIVND (reference sequence). The CDR3 has 15 residues. With 4 bases clipped from V and 3 bases from J, the junction kept 3 bases outside the gene matches.

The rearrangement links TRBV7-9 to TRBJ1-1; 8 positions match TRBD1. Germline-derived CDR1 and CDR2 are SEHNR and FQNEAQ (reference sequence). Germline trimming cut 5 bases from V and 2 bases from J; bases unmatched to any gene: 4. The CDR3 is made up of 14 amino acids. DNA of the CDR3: TGTGCCAGCAGCCAACAGGGGGGCAACACTGAAGCTTTCTTT. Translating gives CASSQQGGNTEAFF.

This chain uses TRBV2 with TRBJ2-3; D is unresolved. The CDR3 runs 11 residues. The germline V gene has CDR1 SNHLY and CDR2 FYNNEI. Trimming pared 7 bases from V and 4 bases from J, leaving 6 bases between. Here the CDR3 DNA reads TGTGCCAGCACTTTATCAGATACGCAGTATTTT. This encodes CASTLSDTQYF.

The CDR3 region is CASTSTGDYGYTF. In DNA, the CDR3 is TGTGCCAGCACCTCAACAGGGGACTATGGCTACACCTTC. The J gene is TRBJ1-2, the V gene TRBV28, with 7 bases fitting TRBD1. CDR1 MDHEN and CDR2 SYDVKM come from the germline V gene. The CDR3 is 13 residues long. The V and J ends lost 7 bases and 3 bases, in that order; junction bases with no gene match: 5.

Here the CDR3 reads CASSPDRVVGELFF. The CDR3 nucleotides read TGTGCCAGCAGCCCGGACAGGGTGGTCGGGGAGCTGTTTTTT. The chain uses TRBV11-2 and TRBJ2-2; 8 bases fit TRBD1. Germline values: CDR1 SGHAT, CDR2 FQNNGV. The CDR3 covers 14 residues. Trimming took 5 bases from V and 7 from J; bases not matched to a gene: 6. Filled out from reference TRBV11-2 and TRBJ2-2, the complete variable domain reads EAGVAQSPRYKIIEKRQSVAFWCNPISGHATLYWYQQILGQGPKLLIQFQNNGVVDDSQLPKDRFSAERLKGVDSTLKIQPAKLEDSAVYLCASSPDRVVGELFFGEGSRLTVL.

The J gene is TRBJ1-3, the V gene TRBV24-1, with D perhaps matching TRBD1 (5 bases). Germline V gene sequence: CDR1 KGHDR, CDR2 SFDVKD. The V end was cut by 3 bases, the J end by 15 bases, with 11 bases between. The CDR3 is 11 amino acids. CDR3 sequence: CATSDRRASYF. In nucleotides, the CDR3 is TGTGCCACCAGTGATCGCAGGGCATCATATTTT.

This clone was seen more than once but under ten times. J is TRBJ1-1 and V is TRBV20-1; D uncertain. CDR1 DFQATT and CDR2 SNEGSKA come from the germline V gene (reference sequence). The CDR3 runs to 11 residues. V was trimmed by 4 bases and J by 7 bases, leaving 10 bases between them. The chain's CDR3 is CSAMSRDEAFF. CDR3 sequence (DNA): TGCAGTGCTATGTCGAGGGATGAAGCTTTCTTT.

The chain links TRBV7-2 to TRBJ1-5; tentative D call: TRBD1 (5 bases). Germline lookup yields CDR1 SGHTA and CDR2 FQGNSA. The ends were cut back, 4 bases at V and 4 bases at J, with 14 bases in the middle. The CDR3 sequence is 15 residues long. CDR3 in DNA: TGTGCCAGCAGCTGGCGAACAGGCAGGAATCAGCCCCAGCATTTT. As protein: CASSWRTGRNQPQHF.

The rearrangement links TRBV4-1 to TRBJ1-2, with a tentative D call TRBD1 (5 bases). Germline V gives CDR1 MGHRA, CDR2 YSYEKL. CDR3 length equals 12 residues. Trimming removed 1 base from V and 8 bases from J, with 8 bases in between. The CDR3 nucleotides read TGCGCCAGCAGCCAAGCGGGGGTCGGCTACACCTTC. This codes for CASSQAGVGYTF.

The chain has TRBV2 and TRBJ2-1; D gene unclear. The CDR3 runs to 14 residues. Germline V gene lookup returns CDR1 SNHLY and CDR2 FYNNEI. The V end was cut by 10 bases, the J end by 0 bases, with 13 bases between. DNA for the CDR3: TGTGCCATCCGCGCCGCGAGCTCCTACAATGAGCAGTTCTTC. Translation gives CAIRAASSYNEQFF.

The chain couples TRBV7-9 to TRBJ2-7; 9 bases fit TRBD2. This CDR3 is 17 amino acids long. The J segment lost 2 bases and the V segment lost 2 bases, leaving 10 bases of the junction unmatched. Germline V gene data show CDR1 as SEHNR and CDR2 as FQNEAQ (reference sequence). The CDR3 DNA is TGTGCCAGCAGCTTATGGGCGGGGGGGCCTTTTACCTACGAGCAGTACTTC. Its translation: CASSLWAGGPFTYEQYF.

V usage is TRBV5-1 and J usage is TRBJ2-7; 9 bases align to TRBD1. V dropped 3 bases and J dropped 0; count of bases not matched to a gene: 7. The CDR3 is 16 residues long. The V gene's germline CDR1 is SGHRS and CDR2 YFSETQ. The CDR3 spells CASSWADRGYSYEQYF. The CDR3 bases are TGCGCCAGCAGCTGGGCGGACAGGGGCTACTCCTACGAGCAGTACTTC.

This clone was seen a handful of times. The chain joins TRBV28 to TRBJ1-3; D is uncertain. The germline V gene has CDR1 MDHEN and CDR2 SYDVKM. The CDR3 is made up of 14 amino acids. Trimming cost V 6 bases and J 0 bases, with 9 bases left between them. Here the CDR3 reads CASSLGNSGNTIYF. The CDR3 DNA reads TGTGCCAGCAGCCTCGGGAACTCTGGAAACACCATATATTTT.

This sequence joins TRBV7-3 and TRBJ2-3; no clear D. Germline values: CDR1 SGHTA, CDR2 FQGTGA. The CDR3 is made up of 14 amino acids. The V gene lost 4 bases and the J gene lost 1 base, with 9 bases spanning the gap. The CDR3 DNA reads TGTGCCAGCAGCTCCATGGGCCGCACAGATACGCAGTATTTT. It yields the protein CASSSMGRTDTQYF.

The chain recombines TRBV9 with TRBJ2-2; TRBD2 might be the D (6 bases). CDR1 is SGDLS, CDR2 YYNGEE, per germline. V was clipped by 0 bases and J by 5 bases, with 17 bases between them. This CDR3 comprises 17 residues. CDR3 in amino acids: CASSVDRGGVMTGELFF. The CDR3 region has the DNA TGTGCCAGCAGCGTAGATAGAGGCGGGGTGATGACCGGGGAGCTGTTTTTT.

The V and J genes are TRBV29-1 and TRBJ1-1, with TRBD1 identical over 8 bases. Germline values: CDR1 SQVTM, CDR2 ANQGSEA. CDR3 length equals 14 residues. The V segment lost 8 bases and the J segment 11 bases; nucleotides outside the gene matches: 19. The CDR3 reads CSSLNIGQGMGAFF. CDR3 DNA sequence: TGCAGCTCCCTAAATATAGGACAGGGAATGGGGGCTTTCTTT. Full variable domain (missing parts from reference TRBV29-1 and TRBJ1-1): SAVISQKPSRDICQRGTSLTIQCQVDSQVTMMFWYRQQPGQSLTLIATANQGSEATYESGFVIDKFPISRPNLTFSTLTVSNMSPEDSSIYLCSSLNIGQGMGAFFGQGTRLTVV.